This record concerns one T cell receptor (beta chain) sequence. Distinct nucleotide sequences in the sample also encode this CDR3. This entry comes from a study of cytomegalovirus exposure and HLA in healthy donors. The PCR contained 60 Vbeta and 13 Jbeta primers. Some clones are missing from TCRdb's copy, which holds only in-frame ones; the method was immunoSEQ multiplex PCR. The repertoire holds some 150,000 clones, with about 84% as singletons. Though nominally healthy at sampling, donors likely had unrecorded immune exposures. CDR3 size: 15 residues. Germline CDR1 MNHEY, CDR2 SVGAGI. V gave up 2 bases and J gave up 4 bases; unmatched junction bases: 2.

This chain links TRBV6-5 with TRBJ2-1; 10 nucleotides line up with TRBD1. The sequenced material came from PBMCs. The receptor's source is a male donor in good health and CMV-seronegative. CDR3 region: CASSYGTGAYNEQFF. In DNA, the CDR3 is TGTGCCAGCAGTTACGGGACAGGGGCTTACAATGAGCAGTTCTTC.